This T cell receptor (beta chain) was recorded in a study of T cells in Graves' hyperthyroidism and ophthalmopathy. The V end was cut by 2 bases, the J end by 1 base, with 15 bases between. CDR3 length: 16 amino acids. CDR1 and CDR2 from the germline V gene are SGHRS and YFSETQ. Patients aged 18 to 65 had newly diagnosed hyperthyroidism of under 2 months' duration. A few counts support this clonotype. TCR beta CDR3 region amplification was performed from RNA transcripts. Carried out on the TCR CDR3, a first-round RT-PCR used the HTBI primer set. One entry per CDR3 protein, called by TCRdb with MiXCR from the multiplex PCR reads. The table records 400,000 to 550,000 distinct CDR3 sequences, about 15% of them present only once.

This sequence was found in a woman between 18 and 29 years old with Graves' hyperthyroidism. The sequenced material came from blood. The genes are TRBV5-1 and TRBJ2-5; D might be TRBD2 (5 bases). This CDR3 reads CASSLYTARGQETQYF. For the CDR3, the DNA is TGCGCCAGCAGCTTATACACAGCTCGGGGCCAAGAGACCCAGTACTTC.